This T cell receptor (beta chain) was sequenced in a study of PD-L1 blockade in urothelial cancer. Study overall: At 6 weeks and at 3 weeks (second dose) after treatment start, blood was analyzed. When blood samples were assessed, the median T cell count was about 140,000. Study outcomes and limitations: Patients who had durable benefit saw their tumor-associated blood clones expand more at 3 weeks.

Time point here: pretreatment peripheral blood. CDR1 and CDR2 from the germline V gene are SGHVS and FNYEAQ. This CDR3 is built from 14 residues. Trimming took off 1 base at V and 8 bases at J, with 14 bases between the two ends. As concerns this clone: The target antigen is unknown.

Here immunoSEQ multiplex PCR was the method, and the copy in TCRdb shows in-frame clones only, minus some. The data hold 43,000 or so clones, with around 82% observed a single time. This sequence joins TRBV7-6 and TRBJ1-2; a weak D match, TRBD1 (6 bases). Sequences were derived from PBMCs, sampled around atezolizumab (anti-PD-L1) treatment. The TCR sequence derives from a man aged 55-75 years with urothelial cancer. The CDR3 DNA reads as TGTGCCAGCAGCTTAGACACAGGGATGGGCGGCTACACCTTC. The encoded protein is CASSLDTGMGGYTF. Full variable domain (missing parts from reference TRBV7-6 and TRBJ1-2): GAGVSQSPRYKVTKRGQDVALRCDPISGHVSLYWYRQALGQGPEFLTYFNYEAQQDKSGLPNDRFSAERPEGSISTLTIQRTEQRDSAMYRCASSLDTGMGGYTFGSGTRLTVV.